This TCR beta chain was identified during a study of shared clonotypes between healthy human individuals. Across the study: Used for every donor were three CD4 naive, three CD4 memory, two CD8 naive and one CD8 memory plate.

The CDR3 sequence is 12 residues long. Trimming took 5 bases from V and 7 from J, leaving 12 bases between them. The germline gives CDR1 MNHEY, CDR2 SVGAGI. Libraries were prepared by immunoSEQ multiplex PCR; TCRdb keeps only in-frame clonotypes and omits some of them. The sample shows about a million clones, 75% of them seen only once. Input material: memory CD4+ T cells sorted from blood. The subset was: CD45RA-negative fraction. The sequence was collected from a young man in good health. V usage is TRBV6-5 and J usage is TRBJ2-7, with D possibly matching TRBD1 (6 bases). CDR3: CASSRDNGEQYF. The CDR3 region has the DNA TGTGCCAGCAGTCGGGACAATGGAGAGCAGTACTTC.